These T cell receptor beta chains were read from a single sample in a study of cytomegalovirus exposure and HLA in healthy donors. Produced via immunoSEQ multiplex PCR; TCRdb's table is partial and in-frame only. The table records some 130,000 clones, about four fifths of them present only once. Specimen: PBMCs. The receptors derive from a male donor in good health and CMV-seropositive. The CDR3 runs from the conserved cysteine through the conserved F or W. D genes are given only for firm matches. Some rows have no size entry. The others give once, few or many, or a class for an expanded clone.

v_gene,j_gene,d_gene,abundance,CDR3aa,CDR3nt
TRBV5-6,TRBJ2-7,.,once,CASSSLEGAFSSYEQYF,TGTGCCAGCAGCTCCCTGGAGGGGGCCTTCAGCTCCTACGAGCAGTACTTC
TRBV6-4,TRBJ1-6,.,.,CASSERPGEGSPLHF,TGTGCCAGCAGTGAGCGTCCAGGGGAGGGTTCACCCCTCCACTTT
TRBV5-8,TRBJ2-1,.,few,CASSHTHGPTYNEQFF,TGTGCCAGCAGCCACACACATGGTCCCACCTACAATGAGCAGTTCTTC
TRBV18,TRBJ1-2,.,.,CASSNQSELGYTF,TGTGCCAGCTCAAATCAGTCGGAGTTGGGCTACACCTTC
TRBV7-9,TRBJ2-2,.,.,CASSLPGTNTGELFF,TGTGCCAGCTCTCTCCCGGGGACAAACACCGGGGAGCTGTTTTTT
TRBV19,TRBJ1-1,.,.,CASSSTGNSGEAFF,TGTGCCAGTAGCTCCACAGGGAATAGTGGTGAAGCTTTCTTT
TRBV7-9,TRBJ1-1,TRBD1,.,CASSLVGQGNTEAFF,TGTGCCAGCAGCTTAGTCGGACAGGGTAACACTGAAGCTTTCTTT
TRBV30,TRBJ1-4,TRBD1,.,CAWRSDRVSEKLFF,TGTGCCTGGAGATCGGACAGGGTGTCGGAAAAACTGTTTTTT
TRBV9,TRBJ1-6,.,.,CASSFGTPGNSPLHF,TGTGCCAGCAGCTTCGGGACACCGGGAAATTCACCCCTCCACTTT
TRBV29-1,TRBJ2-2,.,.,CSVVAGAMNTGELFF,TGCAGCGTTGTTGCAGGGGCAATGAACACCGGGGAGCTGTTTTTT
TRBV6-5,TRBJ2-7,TRBD2,once,CASSYGVAGGYEQYF,TGTGCCAGCAGTTACGGGGTAGCGGGAGGGTACGAGCAGTACTTC
TRBV28,TRBJ2-7,.,.,CASSLLGQGGSYEQYF,TGTGCCAGCAGTTTATTGGGCCAGGGTGGATCCTACGAGCAGTACTTC
TRBV10-3,TRBJ2-7,.,once,CAISESRWTEQYF,TGTGCCATCAGTGAGTCGAGATGGACAGAGCAGTACTTC
TRBV5-1,TRBJ2-7,TRBD1,.,CASSPGDREGGEQYF,TGCGCCAGCAGCCCAGGGGACAGGGAAGGGGGGGAGCAGTACTTC
TRBV6-1,TRBJ2-3,TRBD1,.,CASIWDRGSDTQYF,TGTGCCAGCATCTGGGACAGGGGATCAGATACGCAGTATTTT
TRBV9,TRBJ2-3,TRBD2,.,CASSPNAAGGTDTQYF,TGTGCCAGCAGCCCCAATGCCGCGGGGGGTACAGATACGCAGTATTTT
TRBV7-9,TRBJ2-7,TRBD1,.,CASSLSAGQGSYEQYF,TGTGCCAGCAGCTTAAGCGCGGGACAGGGTTCCTACGAGCAGTACTTC
TRBV5-1,TRBJ1-6,.,.,CASSLGAENNSPLHF,TGCGCCAGCAGCTTGGGGGCAGAGAATAATTCACCCCTCCACTTT
TRBV6-5,TRBJ2-3,TRBD1,.,CASSQGQGKGDTQYF,TGTGCCAGCAGTCAAGGACAGGGGAAGGGAGATACGCAGTATTTT
TRBV9,TRBJ1-1,TRBD1,.,CASSATGGTVNTEAFF,TGTGCCAGCAGCGCGACAGGGGGTACCGTGAACACTGAAGCTTTCTTT
TRBV7-2,TRBJ2-1,.,.,CASSLRLGSYNEQFF,TGTGCCAGCAGCCTTCGGTTGGGCAGCTACAATGAGCAGTTCTTC
TRBV4-1,TRBJ2-1,TRBD2,.,CASSQGTSGGDNEQFF,TGCGCCAGCAGCCAAGGCACTAGCGGGGGGGACAATGAGCAGTTCTTC
TRBV7-6,TRBJ2-1,TRBD2,.,CASSLTPEGAGGQDEQFF,TGTGCCAGCAGCTTGACGCCCGAGGGAGCGGGGGGGCAGGATGAGCAGTTCTTC
TRBV18,TRBJ2-7,.,.,CASSNSYEQYF,TGTGCCAGCTCTAACTCCTACGAGCAGTACTTC
TRBV5-6,TRBJ2-7,TRBD2,.,CASSFSGVNEQYF,TGTGCCAGCAGCTTCAGCGGGGTCAACGAGCAGTACTTC
TRBV6-5,TRBJ2-3,.,few,CASSPNSDTQYF,TGTGCCAGCAGCCCCAACTCAGATACGCAGTATTTT
TRBV28,TRBJ2-7,TRBD1,.,CASSSPETGAPSYEQYF,TGTGCCAGCAGTTCCCCAGAGACAGGGGCCCCCTCCTACGAGCAGTACTTC
TRBV7-9,TRBJ2-1,TRBD2,.,CASSSAGGWPNEQFF,TGTGCCAGCAGCTCAGCGGGAGGATGGCCTAATGAGCAGTTCTTC
TRBV28,TRBJ1-5,TRBD1,.,CASSDRAVEPQHF,TGTGCCAGCAGCGACAGGGCGGTAGAGCCCCAGCATTTT
TRBV9,TRBJ1-2,.,.,CASSVGGRAIGYTF,TGTGCCAGCAGCGTAGGAGGCAGAGCGATTGGCTACACCTTC
TRBV11-2,TRBJ2-1,TRBD2,.,CASSLALGGGGYNEQFF,TGTGCCAGCAGCTTAGCTCTCGGCGGGGGTGGCTACAATGAGCAGTTCTTC
TRBV6-5,TRBJ2-5,.,once,CASRLTFAQETQYF,TGTGCCAGCAGATTAACATTCGCTCAAGAGACCCAGTACTTC
TRBV6-1,TRBJ2-1,.,.,CASRGGVFNEQFF,TGTGCCAGCAGAGGGGGAGTCTTCAATGAGCAGTTCTTC
TRBV5-1,TRBJ1-1,TRBD1,.,CASSPQGTANTEAFF,TGCGCCAGCAGCCCCCAAGGGACAGCGAACACTGAAGCTTTCTTT
TRBV6-4,TRBJ2-1,TRBD2,.,CASSPTGGSSYEQFF,TGTGCCAGCAGTCCCACTGGCGGGAGTAGCTATGAGCAGTTCTTC
TRBV19,TRBJ2-1,TRBD1,.,CASSNKGQGTNEQFF,TGTGCCAGTAGTAATAAGGGACAGGGGACCAATGAGCAGTTCTTC
TRBV18,TRBJ2-7,.,.,CASSSTTSAGSGSYEQYF,TGTGCCAGCTCTTCTACCACATCCGCAGGGTCGGGCTCCTACGAGCAGTACTTC
TRBV10-3,TRBJ1-6,TRBD1,.,CATLGDGTDNSPLHF,TGTGCCACCCTGGGGGATGGGACAGATAATTCACCCCTCCACTTT
TRBV2,TRBJ2-7,.,once,CASSEGRNSYEQYF,TGTGCCAGCAGTGAGGGCAGAAACTCCTACGAGCAGTACTTC
TRBV9,TRBJ2-1,TRBD2,.,CASSAGLAGGPLRYNEQFF,TGTGCCAGCAGCGCCGGACTAGCGGGGGGGCCGCTGAGATACAATGAGCAGTTCTTC
TRBV28,TRBJ1-5,TRBD1,.,CASSFGQVSNQPQHF,TGTGCCAGCAGTTTCGGACAGGTTAGCAATCAGCCCCAGCATTTT
TRBV2,TRBJ1-5,TRBD1,few,CASNRGLNQPQHF,TGTGCCAGCAACAGGGGGCTCAATCAGCCCCAGCATTTT
TRBV10-1,TRBJ1-1,TRBD1,.,CASSDRTGGNTEAFF,TGCGCCAGCAGTGACCGGACAGGGGGCAACACTGAAGCTTTCTTT
TRBV28,TRBJ2-7,.,.,CASSGVGYIDEQYF,TGTGCCAGCAGCGGGGTGGGGTATATCGACGAGCAGTACTTC
TRBV2,TRBJ1-2,.,.,CASSVNRAGGYTF,TGTGCCAGCAGTGTGAACAGGGCCGGGGGCTACACCTTC
TRBV4-3,TRBJ1-1,TRBD1,few,CASSQERPGGQRNTEAFF,TGCGCCAGCAGCCAAGAAAGACCCGGGGGACAGAGGAACACTGAAGCTTTCTTT
TRBV7-7,TRBJ2-7,.,once,CASSPGPRGSEQYF,TGTGCTAGCAGTCCGGGTCCAAGGGGGAGCGAGCAGTACTTC
TRBV9,TRBJ1-1,TRBD1,.,CASSGTGERSSTEAFF,TGTGCCAGCAGTGGGACAGGGGAAAGGTCCAGCACTGAAGCTTTCTTT
TRBV2,TRBJ2-2,.,once,CASRARNTGELFF,TGTGCCAGCAGGGCCAGAAACACCGGGGAGCTGTTTTTT
TRBV5-1,TRBJ2-3,TRBD1,.,CASSLGDRGEADTQYF,TGCGCCAGCAGCTTGGGGGACAGGGGCGAGGCAGATACGCAGTATTTT
TRBV5-6,TRBJ1-2,.,.,CASSLTSNYGYTF,TGTGCCAGCAGCTTAACAAGTAACTATGGCTACACCTTC
TRBV7-9,TRBJ2-7,.,.,CSSSSVETYEQYF,TGTTCCAGCAGCTCTGTAGAGACCTACGAGCAGTACTTC
TRBV5-4,TRBJ2-1,TRBD2,.,CASSYTSGSKNEQFF,TGTGCCAGCAGCTATACTAGCGGGAGTAAAAATGAGCAGTTCTTC
TRBV2,TRBJ2-3,.,few,CASSHTDTQYF,TGTGCCAGCAGCCACACAGATACGCAGTATTTT